This T cell receptor beta chain originates from a study of technical replicates of blood from a handful of donors. Clones were read by immunoSEQ multiplex PCR, and TCRdb kept only the in-frame ones, dropping some. The sample lists some 87,000 clones, roughly 93% occurring once. V was clipped by 4 bases and J by 2 bases, with 7 bases between them. The CDR3 has 13 residues. From germline, CDR1 is MNHEY and CDR2 SMNVEV (reference sequence). The origin of this receptor is a human donor in good health. Sequences were obtained from T cells isolated from PBMCs. The rearrangement uses TRBV27 and TRBJ2-3, with no clear D. CDR3 region: CASSSLLTDTQYF. CDR3 sequence (DNA): TGTGCCAGCAGTTCTTTACTCACAGATACGCAGTATTTT.